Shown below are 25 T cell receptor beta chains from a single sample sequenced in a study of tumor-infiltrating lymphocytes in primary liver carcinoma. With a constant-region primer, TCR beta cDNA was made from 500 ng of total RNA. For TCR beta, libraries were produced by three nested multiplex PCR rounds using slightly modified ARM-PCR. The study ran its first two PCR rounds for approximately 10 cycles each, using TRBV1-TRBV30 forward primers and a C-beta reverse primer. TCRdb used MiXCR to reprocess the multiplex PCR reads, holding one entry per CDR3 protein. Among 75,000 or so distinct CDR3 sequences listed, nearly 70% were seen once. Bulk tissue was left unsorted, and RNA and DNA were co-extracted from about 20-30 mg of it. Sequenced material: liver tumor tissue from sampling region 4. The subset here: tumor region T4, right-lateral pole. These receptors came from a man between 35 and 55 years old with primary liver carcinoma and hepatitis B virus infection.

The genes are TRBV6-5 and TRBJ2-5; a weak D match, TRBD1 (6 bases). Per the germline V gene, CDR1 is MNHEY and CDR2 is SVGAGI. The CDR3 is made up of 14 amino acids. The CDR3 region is CVSMSGALQETQYF. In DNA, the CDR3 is TGTGTCAGTATGTCAGGGGCCCTTCAAGAGACCCAGTACTTC.

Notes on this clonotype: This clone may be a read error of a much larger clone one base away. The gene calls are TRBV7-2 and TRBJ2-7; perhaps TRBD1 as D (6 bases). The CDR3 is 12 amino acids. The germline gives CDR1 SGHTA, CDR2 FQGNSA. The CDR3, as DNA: TGTGACAGCAGCTTCACAGGGAACGAGCAGTACTTC. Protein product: CDSSFTGNEQYF.

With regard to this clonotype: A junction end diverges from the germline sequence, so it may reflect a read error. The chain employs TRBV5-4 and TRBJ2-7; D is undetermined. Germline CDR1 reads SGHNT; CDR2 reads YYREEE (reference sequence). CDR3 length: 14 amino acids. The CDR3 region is CTSSLSGKSYEQYF. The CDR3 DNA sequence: TGTACCAGCAGTTTGTCTGGGAAATCCTACGAGCAGTACTTC.

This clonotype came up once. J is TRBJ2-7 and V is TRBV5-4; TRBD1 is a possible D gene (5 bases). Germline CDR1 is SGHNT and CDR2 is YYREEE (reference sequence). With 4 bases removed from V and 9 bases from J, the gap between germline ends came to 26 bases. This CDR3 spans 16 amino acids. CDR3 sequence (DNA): TGTGCCAGCAGCCTAACCCCAGGGATCCGTGGAGACGTGCAGTACTTC. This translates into CASSLTPGIRGDVQYF.

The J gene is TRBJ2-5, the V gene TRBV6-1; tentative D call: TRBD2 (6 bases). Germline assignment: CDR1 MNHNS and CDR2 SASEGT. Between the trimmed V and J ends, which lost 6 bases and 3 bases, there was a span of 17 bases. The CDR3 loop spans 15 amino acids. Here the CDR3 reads CASSPPGLNKETQYF. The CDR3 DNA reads TGTGCCAGCAGCCCTCCGGGACTTAACAAAGAGACCCAGTACTTC.

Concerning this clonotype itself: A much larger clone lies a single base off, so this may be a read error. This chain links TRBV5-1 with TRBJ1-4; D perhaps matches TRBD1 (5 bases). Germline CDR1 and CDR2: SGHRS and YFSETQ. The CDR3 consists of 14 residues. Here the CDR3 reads CVSSQGLADEKLFF. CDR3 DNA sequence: TGCGTCAGTTCCCAGGGTTTAGCAGATGAAAAACTGTTTTTT.

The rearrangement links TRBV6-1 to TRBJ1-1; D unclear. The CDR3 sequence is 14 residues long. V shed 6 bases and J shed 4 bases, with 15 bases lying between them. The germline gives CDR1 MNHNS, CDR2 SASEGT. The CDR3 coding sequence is TGTGCCAGCAGGCCCAGGAGCCCGAGCACTGAAGCTTTCTTT. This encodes CASRPRSPSTEAFF.

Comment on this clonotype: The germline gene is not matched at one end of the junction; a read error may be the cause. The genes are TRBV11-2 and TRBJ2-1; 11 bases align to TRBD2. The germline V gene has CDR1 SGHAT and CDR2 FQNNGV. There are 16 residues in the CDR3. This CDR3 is CARSLRPSGRIYEQFF. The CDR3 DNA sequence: TGTGCCAGGAGCTTGCGCCCTAGCGGGAGGATCTATGAGCAGTTCTTC.

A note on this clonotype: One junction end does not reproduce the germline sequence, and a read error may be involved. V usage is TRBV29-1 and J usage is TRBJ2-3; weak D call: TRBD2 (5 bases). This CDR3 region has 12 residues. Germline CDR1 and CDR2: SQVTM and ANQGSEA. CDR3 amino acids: CSMLPSTDTQYF. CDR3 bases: TGCAGCATGCTCCCTAGCACAGATACGCAGTACTTT.

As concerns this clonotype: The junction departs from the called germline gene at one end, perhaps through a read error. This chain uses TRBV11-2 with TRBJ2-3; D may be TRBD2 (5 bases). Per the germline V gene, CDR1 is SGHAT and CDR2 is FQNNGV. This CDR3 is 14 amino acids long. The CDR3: CAGSPDSPSDTRYF. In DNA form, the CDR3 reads TGTGCCGGCAGCCCGGACTCCCCGTCAGATACGCGGTATTTT.

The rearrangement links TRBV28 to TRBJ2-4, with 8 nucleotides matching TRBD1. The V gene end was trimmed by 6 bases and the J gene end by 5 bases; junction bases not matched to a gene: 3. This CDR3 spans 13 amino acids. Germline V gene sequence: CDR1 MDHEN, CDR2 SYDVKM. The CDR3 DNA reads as TGTGCCAGCAGCCGGGGACAGGAAAACATTCAGTACTTC. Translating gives CASSRGQENIQYF.

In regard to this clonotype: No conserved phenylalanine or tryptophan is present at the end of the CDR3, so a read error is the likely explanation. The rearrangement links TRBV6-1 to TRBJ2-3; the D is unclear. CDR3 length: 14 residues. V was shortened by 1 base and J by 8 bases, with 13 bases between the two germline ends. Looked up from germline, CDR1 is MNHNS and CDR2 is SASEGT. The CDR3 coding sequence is TGTGCCAGCAGTGAAGATATAGGTGCAGGTACGCAGTATTTA. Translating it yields CASSEDIGAGTQYL.

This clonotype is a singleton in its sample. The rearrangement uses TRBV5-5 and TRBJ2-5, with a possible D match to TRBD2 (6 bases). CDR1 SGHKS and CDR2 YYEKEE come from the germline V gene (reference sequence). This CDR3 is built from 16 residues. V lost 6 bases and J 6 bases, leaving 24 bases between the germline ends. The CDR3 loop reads CASITAVLTGGQTQYF. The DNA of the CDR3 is TGTGCCAGCATCACTGCTGTACTTACAGGAGGGCAGACCCAGTACTTC.

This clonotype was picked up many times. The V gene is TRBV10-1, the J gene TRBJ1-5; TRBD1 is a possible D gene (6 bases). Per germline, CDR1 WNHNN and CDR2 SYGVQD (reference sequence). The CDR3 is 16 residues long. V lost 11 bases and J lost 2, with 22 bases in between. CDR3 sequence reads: CAPTGEGVRGNQPQHF. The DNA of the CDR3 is TGCGCCCCCACGGGAGAGGGGGTAAGAGGCAATCAGCCCCAGCATTTT.

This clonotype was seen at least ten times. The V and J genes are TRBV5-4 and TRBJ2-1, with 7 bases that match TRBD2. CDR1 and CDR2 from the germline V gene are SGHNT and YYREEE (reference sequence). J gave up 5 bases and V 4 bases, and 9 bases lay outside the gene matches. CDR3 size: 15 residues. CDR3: CASSPSGGLHNEQFF. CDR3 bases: TGTGCCAGCAGCCCCTCGGGAGGTCTCCACAATGAGCAGTTCTTC.

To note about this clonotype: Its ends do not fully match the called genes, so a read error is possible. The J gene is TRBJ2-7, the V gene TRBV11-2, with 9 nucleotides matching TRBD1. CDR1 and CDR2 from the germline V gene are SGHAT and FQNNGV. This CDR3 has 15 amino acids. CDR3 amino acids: CASSPTGGRKYEQYF. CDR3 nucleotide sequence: TGTGCTAGCAGCCCTACAGGGGGCCGGAAGTACGAGCAGTACTTC.

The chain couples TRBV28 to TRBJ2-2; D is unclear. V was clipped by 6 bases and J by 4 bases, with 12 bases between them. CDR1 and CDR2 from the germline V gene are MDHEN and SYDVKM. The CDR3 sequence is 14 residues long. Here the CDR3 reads CASSLSGPTGELFF. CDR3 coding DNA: TGTGCCAGCAGCCTTTCGGGCCCCACCGGGGAGCTGTTTTTT.

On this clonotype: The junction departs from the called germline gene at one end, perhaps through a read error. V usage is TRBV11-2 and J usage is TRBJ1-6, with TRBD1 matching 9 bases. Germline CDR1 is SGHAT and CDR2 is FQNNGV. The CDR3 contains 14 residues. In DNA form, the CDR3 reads TGTGCCAGTAGTTTACAGGGGGCGAATTCACTCCTCCACTTT. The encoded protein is CASSLQGANSLLHF.

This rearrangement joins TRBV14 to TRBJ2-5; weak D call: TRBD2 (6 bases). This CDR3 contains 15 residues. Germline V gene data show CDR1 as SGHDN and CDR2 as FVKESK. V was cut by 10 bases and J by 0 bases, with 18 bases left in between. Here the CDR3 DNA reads TGTGCCAACAGTTGGGGCGGAGGGTACCAAGAGACCCAGTACTTC. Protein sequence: CANSWGGGYQETQYF.

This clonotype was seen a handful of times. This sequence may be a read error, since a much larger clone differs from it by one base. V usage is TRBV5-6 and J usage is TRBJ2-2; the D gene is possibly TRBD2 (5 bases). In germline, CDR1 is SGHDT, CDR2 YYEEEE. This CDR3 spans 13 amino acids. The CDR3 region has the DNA TGTGCCAGCAGCCGTGGGCGGGCCGGGGAGCTGCTTTTT. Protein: CASSRGRAGELLF.

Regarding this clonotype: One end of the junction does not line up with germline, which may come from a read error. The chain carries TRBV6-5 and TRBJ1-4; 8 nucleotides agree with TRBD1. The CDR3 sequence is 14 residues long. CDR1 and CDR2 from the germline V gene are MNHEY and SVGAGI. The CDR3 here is CASRSSGGDEKLLF. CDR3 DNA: TGTGCCAGCAGGTCCTCAGGGGGCGATGAAAAGCTGCTTTTT.

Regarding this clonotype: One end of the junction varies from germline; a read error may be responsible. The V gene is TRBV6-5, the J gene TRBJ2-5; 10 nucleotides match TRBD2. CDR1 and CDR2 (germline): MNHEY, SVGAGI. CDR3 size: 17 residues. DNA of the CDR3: TGTGCCAGCAGTAACCTTTGGACTAGCGGTTCTGGGGAGACCCAATACTTC. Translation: CASSNLWTSGSGETQYF.

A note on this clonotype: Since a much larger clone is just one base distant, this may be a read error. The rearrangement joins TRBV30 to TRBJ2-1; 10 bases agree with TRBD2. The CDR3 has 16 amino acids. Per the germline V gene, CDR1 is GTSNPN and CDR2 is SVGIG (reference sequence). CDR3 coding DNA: TGTGCCTGGAGTGGTCCCTTAGCGGGAGGTACCGATGAGCGGTTCTTC. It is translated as CAWSGPLAGGTDERFF.

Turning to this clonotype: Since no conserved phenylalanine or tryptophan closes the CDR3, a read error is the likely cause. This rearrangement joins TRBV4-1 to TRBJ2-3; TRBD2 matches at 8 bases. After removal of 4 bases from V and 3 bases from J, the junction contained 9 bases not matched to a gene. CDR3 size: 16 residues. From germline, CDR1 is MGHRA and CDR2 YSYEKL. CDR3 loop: CASSRVSGSGTDTQYL. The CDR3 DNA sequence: TGCGCCAGCAGCCGAGTCAGCGGGAGTGGGACAGATACGCAGTATTTA.

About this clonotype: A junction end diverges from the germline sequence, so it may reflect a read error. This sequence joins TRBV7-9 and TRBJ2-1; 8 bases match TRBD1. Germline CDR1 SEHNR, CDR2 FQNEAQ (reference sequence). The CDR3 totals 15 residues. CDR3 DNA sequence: TGTGCCAACAGCTTAGGGGACAGGTCACACAATGAGCAGTTCTTC. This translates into CANSLGDRSHNEQFF.